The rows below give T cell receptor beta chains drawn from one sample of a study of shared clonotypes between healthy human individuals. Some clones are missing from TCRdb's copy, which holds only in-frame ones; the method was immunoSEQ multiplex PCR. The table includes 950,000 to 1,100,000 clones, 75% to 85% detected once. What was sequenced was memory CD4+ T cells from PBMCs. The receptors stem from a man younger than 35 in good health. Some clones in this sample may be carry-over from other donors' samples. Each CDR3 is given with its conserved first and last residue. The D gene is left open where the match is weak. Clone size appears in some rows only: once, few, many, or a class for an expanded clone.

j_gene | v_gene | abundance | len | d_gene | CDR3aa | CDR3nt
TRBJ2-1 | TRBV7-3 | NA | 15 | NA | CASSKGPELINEQFF | TGTGCCAGCAGCAAAGGACCAGAACTCATCAATGAGCAGTTCTTC
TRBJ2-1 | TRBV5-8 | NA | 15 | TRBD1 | CASSLGTGGWNEQFF | TGTGCCAGCAGCTTAGGGACAGGGGGATGGAATGAGCAGTTCTTC
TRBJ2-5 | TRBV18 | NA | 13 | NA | CASGGTAIETQYF | TGTGCCAGTGGGGGTACGGCCATAGAGACCCAGTACTTC
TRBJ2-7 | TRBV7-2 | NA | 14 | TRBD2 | CASTPSGGAYEQYF | TGTGCCAGCACCCCTAGCGGAGGTGCATACGAGCAGTACTTC
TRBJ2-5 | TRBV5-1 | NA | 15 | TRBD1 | CASSTGGQVEVTQYF | TGCGCCAGCAGCACTGGCGGACAGGTCGAAGTGACCCAGTACTTC
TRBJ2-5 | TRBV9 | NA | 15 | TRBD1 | CASSPQGGTQETQYF | TGTGCCAGCAGCCCCCAAGGGGGCACTCAAGAGACCCAGTACTTC
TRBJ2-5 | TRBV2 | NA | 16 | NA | CASSEVGIGSGETQYF | TGTGCCAGCAGTGAAGTAGGGATAGGGAGTGGGGAGACCCAGTACTTC
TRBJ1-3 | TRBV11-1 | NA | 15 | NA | CASSLGSFSGNTIYF | TGTGCCAGCAGCTTGGGCAGCTTCTCTGGAAACACCATATATTTT
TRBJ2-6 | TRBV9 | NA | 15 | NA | CASSVGSPGANVLTF | TGTGCCAGCAGCGTAGGATCTCCTGGGGCCAACGTCCTGACTTTC
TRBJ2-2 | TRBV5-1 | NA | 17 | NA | CASSPEVGAAKAGELFF | TGCGCCAGCAGCCCCGAGGTTGGGGCAGCAAAAGCCGGGGAGCTGTTTTTT
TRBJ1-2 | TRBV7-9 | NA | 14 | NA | CASSHRAANYGYTF | TGTGCCAGCAGCCACAGGGCAGCTAACTATGGCTACACCTTC
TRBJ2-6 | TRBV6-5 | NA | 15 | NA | CASRPGAGKANVLTF | TGTGCCAGCAGGCCCGGTGCAGGGAAGGCCAACGTCCTGACTTTC
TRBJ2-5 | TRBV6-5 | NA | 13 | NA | CASSYSGPGTQYF | TGTGCCAGCAGTTACTCGGGCCCGGGGACCCAGTACTTC
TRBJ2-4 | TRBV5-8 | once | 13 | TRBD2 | CASSPAGVNIQYF | TGTGCCAGCAGTCCAGCGGGAGTCAACATTCAGTACTTC
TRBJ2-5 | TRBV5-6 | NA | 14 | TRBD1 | CASSEDRRQETQYF | TGTGCCAGCAGCGAGGACAGGCGCCAAGAGACCCAGTACTTC
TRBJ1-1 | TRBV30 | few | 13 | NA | CAWSVSSGIEAFF | TGTGCCTGGAGTGTTTCATCGGGGATTGAAGCTTTCTTT
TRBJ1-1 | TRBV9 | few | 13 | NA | CASSVDFYTEAFF | TGTGCCAGCAGCGTAGACTTTTACACTGAAGCTTTCTTT
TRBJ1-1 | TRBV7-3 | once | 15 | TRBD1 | CASSLTDRGGSEAFF | TGTGCCAGCAGCTTAACGGACAGGGGAGGTTCTGAAGCTTTCTTT
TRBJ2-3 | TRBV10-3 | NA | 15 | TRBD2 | CAISQTSGVTDTQYF | TGTGCCATCAGTCAGACTAGCGGAGTCACAGATACGCAGTATTTT
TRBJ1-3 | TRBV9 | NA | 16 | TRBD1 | CASSARQGIAGNTIYF | TGTGCCAGCAGCGCCAGACAGGGTATAGCAGGAAACACCATATATTTT
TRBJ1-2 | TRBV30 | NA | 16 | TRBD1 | CAWGRDRAPSREGYTF | TGTGCCTGGGGCCGGGACAGGGCCCCTTCGAGGGAGGGCTACACCTTC
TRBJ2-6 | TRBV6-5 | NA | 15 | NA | CASSYERVGANVLTF | TGTGCCAGCAGTTACGAAAGGGTTGGGGCCAACGTCCTGACTTTC
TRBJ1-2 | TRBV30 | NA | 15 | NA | CAWSVSEGSSYGYTF | TGTGCCTGGAGTGTATCGGAGGGTTCATCTTATGGCTACACCTTC
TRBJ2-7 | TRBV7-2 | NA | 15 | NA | CASSLGVLPDYEQYF | TGTGCCAGCAGCTTAGGGGTCCTTCCTGACTACGAGCAGTACTTC
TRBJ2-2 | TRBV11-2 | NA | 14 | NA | CASSSILNTGELFF | TGTGCCAGCAGCTCAATCCTCAACACCGGGGAGCTGTTTTTT
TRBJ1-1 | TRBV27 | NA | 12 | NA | CASSHTGTEAFF | TGTGCCAGCAGCCATACAGGGACTGAAGCTTTCTTT
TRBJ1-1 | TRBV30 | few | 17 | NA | CAWSYSRSSTAATEAFF | TGTGCCTGGAGTTACTCAAGGTCCTCAACGGCTGCTACTGAAGCTTTCTTT
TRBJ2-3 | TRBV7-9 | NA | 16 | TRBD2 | CASSRASGRGTDTQYF | TGTGCCAGCAGTCGCGCCAGCGGGAGGGGAACAGATACGCAGTATTTT
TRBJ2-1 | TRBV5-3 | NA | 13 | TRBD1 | CARSSGTGDEQFF | TGTGCCAGAAGTTCCGGGACAGGGGATGAGCAGTTCTTC
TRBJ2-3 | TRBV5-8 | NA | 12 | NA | CASSLTLNTQYF | TGTGCCAGCAGCTTGACCCTAAATACGCAGTATTTT
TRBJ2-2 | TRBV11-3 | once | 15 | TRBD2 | CASSLKAGVGGELFF | TGTGCCAGCAGCTTAAAAGCGGGAGTCGGTGGGGAGCTGTTTTTT
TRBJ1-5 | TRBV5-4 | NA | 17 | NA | CASSRGGRGEGNQPQHF | TGTGCCAGCAGCCGCGGGGGAAGGGGAGAAGGCAATCAGCCCCAGCATTTT
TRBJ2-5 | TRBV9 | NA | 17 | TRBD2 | CASSVGSGRGVGETQYF | TGTGCCAGCAGCGTAGGGAGCGGGAGGGGAGTCGGAGAGACCCAGTACTTC
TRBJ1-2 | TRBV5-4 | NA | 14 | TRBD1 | CASSSTGGAYGYTF | TGTGCCAGCAGCTCTACAGGGGGCGCCTATGGCTACACCTTC
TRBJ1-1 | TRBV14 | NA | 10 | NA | CASSHLEAFF | TGTGCCAGCAGCCACCTTGAAGCTTTCTTT
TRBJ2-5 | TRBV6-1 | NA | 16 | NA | CASSDGGLGVGETQYF | TGTGCCAGCAGTGATGGGGGACTGGGAGTGGGAGAGACCCAGTACTTC